The sequence of this TCR beta chain was determined in a study of identical twins. Whole-study results and caveats: Memory repertoires lacked the insertion deficit that abundant cord blood beta clonotypes showed. Excess low generation probability was seen in twin-shared out-of-frame alpha sequences.

Donors were all healthy Caucasians. TCRdb reprocessed the 5' RACE reads via MiXCR and lists one record per CDR3 protein. This sample has nearly 250,000 distinct CDR3 sequences; about 7.3% occur once, and the top ten carry 3.5% to 4%. Germline V CDR1 and CDR2: SGHAT, FQDESV (reference sequence). CDR3 size: 15 residues. The V and J ends lost 0 bases and 0 bases respectively, with 9 bases between them. This clonotype occurred a few times. Its antigen is not identified. In addition, the sample was reused for a study of yellow fever vaccine responses in identical twins. Per that paper: Convergence reportedly seemed to mark part of the twins' vaccine T cell response, with personalization marking the rest.

This clonotype was sampled from a woman under 30 in good health. The gene calls are TRBV11-1 and TRBJ2-7; D gene unclear. Sequencing was carried out using memory (CD45RO+) T cells sorted from blood. The CDR3: CASSLAAARSYEQYF. The CDR3 nucleotides read TGTGCCAGCAGCTTAGCCGCGGCACGCTCCTACGAGCAGTACTTC.